This TCR beta chain is from a study of CD8+CD57+ T cells in acquired aplastic anemia (dated by TCRdb to the late 2010s). Concerning the study at large: A mean of about 3.2 ug of DNA, ranging from roughly 0.19 to 27.4 ug, was extracted from sorted CD4+ and CD8+ cells. The study at large found these results: No significant difference in CD8+ Simpson's diversity was found between patients and healthy controls (P=0.060). Around 27 CD8+ CDR3 sequences were shared between patients and controls but appeared highly expressed in patients and within their immunodominant clones.

Genomic DNA served as template for TCR beta VDJ combination and CDR3 sequence profiling. An Illumina HiSeq 2000 was the platform used for TCR repertoire sequencing. Per the source publication's procedure: TRBV/TRBJ rearrangement plots, CDR3 size and DJ length profiles, and Simpson's diversity index were used to evaluate the repertoires. The immunodominant clone was defined as the most abundant DNA sequence in deep sequencing data. CDR3 amino acid sequences were checked for sharing across subjects and were also compared against the VDJdb database and published repertoires. Clones were called with MiXCR by TCRdb after fastp trimmed the public reads at Q25, and only in-frame beta chains were retained. Every CDR3 protein is listed once, alongside the most common genes and DNA of its rows. Clone size and V and J calls follow TCRdb, not the original study. Here the sample has about 270,000 distinct CDR3 sequences; 45% to 65% occur a single time. The ten largest clones take up around 8% of the sample.

Between the V and J ends, shortened by 4 bases and 3 bases respectively, the junction contains 17 bases. From the cysteine through the phenylalanine, the CDR3 covers 16 amino acids. Here the CDR3 DNA is all that survives: 48 bases in frame from base 1. CDR1 is given as SGDLS and CDR2 as YYNGEE, both from the germline V gene. This clonotype was observed many times. What antigen it recognizes has not been identified. Base qualities are not provided; no much larger clone lies one nucleotide away. In the study, sorted CD4+ and CD8+ blood T cells from patients with severe aplastic anemia and from healthy subjects underwent deep sequencing of TCR repertoires. Ficoll-Paque density gradient centrifugation was used to isolate peripheral blood mononuclear cells. Before DNA was extracted, CD4+ and CD8+ T cells were sorted using either FACS or magnetic beads.

The specimen sequenced was sorted CD4+, CD8+, or CD8+CD57+ T cells (not recorded which) from PBMCs. The rearranged segments are TRBV9 and TRBJ2-1; the D segment could be TRBD1, given 7 matching bases. This clonotype was sampled from a human donor with severe aplastic anemia or a healthy control (not recorded which). The DNA sequence follows: TGTGCCAGCAGCCAAACGACAGGGACTGGCTACAATGAGCAGTTCTTC. Its protein reads: CASSQTTGTGYNEQFF. Where the CDR3 stops, the reference TRBV9 and TRBJ2-1 genes take over; the full variable domain is DSGVTQTPKHLITATGQRVTLRCSPRSGDLSVYWYQQSLDQGLQFLIQYYNGEERAKGNILERFSAQQFPDLHSELNLSSLELGDSALYFCASSQTTGTGYNEQFFGPGTRLTVL.